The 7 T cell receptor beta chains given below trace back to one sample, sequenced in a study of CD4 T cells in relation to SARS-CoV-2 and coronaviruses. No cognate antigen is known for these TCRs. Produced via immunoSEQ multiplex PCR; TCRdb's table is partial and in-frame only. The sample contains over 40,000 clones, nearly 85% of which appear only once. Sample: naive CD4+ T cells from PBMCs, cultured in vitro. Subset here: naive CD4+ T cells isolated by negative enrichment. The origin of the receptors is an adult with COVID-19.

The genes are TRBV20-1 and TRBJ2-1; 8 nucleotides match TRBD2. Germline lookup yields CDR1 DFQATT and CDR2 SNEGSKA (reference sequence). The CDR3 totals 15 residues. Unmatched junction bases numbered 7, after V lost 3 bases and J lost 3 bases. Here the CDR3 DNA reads TGCAGTGCTAGTACCGGGACTAGGGGCTACAATGAGCAGTTCTTC. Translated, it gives CSASTGTRGYNEQFF.

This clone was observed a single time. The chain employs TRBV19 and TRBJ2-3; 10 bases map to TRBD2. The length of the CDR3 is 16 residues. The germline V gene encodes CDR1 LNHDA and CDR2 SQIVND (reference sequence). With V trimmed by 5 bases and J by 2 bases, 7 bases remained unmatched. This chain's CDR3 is CASSPSGRMNTDTQYF. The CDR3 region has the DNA TGTGCCAGTAGTCCTAGCGGGAGAATGAACACAGATACGCAGTATTTT.

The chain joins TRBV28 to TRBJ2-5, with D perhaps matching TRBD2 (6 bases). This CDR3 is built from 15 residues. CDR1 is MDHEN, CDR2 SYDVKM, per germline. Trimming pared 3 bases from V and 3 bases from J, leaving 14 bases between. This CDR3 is CASSFGAGKKETQYF. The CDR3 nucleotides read TGTGCCAGCAGTTTTGGGGCGGGGAAAAAAGAGACCCAGTACTTC. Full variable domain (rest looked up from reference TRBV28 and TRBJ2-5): DVKVTQSSRYLVKRTGEKVFLECVQDMDHENMFWYRQDPGLGLRLIYFSYDVKMKEKGDIPEGYSVSREKKERFSLILESASTNQTSMYLCASSFGAGKKETQYFGPGTRLLVL.

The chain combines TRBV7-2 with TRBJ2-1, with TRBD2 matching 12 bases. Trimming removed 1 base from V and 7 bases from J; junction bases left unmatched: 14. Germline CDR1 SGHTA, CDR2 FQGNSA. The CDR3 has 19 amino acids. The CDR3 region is CASSLDSPALAGGENEQFF. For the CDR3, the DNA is TGTGCCAGCAGCTTAGATTCCCCGGCCCTAGCGGGAGGGGAGAATGAGCAGTTCTTC.

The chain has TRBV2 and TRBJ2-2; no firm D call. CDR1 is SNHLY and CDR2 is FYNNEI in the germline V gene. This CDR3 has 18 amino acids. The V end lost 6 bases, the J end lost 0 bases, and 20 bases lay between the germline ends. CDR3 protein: CASRPPRRPTANTGELFF. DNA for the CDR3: TGTGCCAGCAGGCCCCCCCGGAGACCAACCGCGAACACCGGGGAGCTGTTTTTT. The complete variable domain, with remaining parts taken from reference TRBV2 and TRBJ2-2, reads EPEVTQTPSHQVTQMGQEVILRCVPISNHLYFYWYRQILGQKVEFLVSFYNNEISEKSEIFDDQFSVERPDGSNFTLKIRSTKLEDSAMYFCASRPPRRPTANTGELFFGEGSRLTVL.

The CDR3 is CASSDGGGANEQFF. The CDR3 coding sequence is TGCGCCAGCAGTGACGGCGGGGGGGCTAATGAGCAGTTCTTC. The genes are TRBV5-1 and TRBJ2-1; TRBD2 matches 9 bases. This CDR3 spans 14 amino acids. Germline V gene data show CDR1 as SGHRS and CDR2 as YFSETQ. The trim removed 5 bases at V and 7 bases at J, leaving 7 bases unmatched.

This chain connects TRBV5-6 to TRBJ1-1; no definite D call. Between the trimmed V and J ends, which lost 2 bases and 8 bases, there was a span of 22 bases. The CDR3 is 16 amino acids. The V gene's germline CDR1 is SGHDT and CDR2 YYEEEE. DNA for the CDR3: TGTGCCAGCAGCTTCAGCTTCGGGGAGCCGAGCGCGGAAGCTTTCTTT. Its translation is CASSFSFGEPSAEAFF.